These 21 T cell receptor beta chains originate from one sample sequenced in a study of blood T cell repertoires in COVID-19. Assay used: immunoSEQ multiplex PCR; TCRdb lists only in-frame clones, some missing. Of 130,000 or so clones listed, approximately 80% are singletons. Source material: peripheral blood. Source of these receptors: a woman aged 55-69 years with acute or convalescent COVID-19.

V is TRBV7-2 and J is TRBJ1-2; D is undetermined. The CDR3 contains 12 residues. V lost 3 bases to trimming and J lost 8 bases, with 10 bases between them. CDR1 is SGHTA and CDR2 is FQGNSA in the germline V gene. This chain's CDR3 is CASSFSKSGYTF. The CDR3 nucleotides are TGTGCCAGCAGCTTTAGTAAGTCCGGCTACACCTTC.

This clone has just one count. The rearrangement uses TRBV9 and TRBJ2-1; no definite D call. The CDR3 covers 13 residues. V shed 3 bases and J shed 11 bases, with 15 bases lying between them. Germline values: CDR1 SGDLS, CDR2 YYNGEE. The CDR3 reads CASSAVRSPKQFF. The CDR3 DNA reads TGTGCCAGCAGCGCTGTCAGGTCCCCGAAGCAGTTCTTC.

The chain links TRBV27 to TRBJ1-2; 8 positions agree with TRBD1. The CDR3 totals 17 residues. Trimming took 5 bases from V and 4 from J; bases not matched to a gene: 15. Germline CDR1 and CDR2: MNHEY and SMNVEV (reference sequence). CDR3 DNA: TGTGCCAGCAGTCCAAGGACAGGGCTTATTTCTAGCTATGGCTACACCTTC. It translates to CASSPRTGLISSYGYTF.

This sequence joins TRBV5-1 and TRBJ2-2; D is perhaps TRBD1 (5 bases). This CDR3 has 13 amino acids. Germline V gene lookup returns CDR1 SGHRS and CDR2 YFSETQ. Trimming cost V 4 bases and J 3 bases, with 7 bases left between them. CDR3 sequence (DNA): TGCGCCAGCAGCAGGGGCGACACCGGGGAGCTGTTTTTT. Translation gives CASSRGDTGELFF. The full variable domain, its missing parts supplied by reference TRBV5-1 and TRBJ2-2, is KAGVTQTPRYLIKTRGQQVTLSCSPISGHRSVSWYQQTPGQGLQFLFEYFSETQRNKGNFPGRFSGRQFSNSRSEMNVSTLELGDSALYLCASSRGDTGELFFGEGSRLTVL.

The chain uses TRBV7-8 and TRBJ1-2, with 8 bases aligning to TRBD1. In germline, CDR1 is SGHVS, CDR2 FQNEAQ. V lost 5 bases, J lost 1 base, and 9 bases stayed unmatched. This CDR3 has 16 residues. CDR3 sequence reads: CASSQSRGQGNYGYTF. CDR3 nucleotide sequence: TGTGCCAGCAGCCAATCCAGGGGGCAGGGTAACTATGGCTACACCTTC.

CDR3 loop: CASSPQGMSNEKLFF. CDR3 coding DNA: TGTGCCAGCAGCCCACAGGGGATGTCTAATGAAAAACTGTTTTTT. This rearrangement joins TRBV7-2 to TRBJ1-4, with 7 bases identical to TRBD1. Trimming cost V 5 bases and J 3 bases; bases outside gene matches: 6. The length of the CDR3 is 15 residues. CDR1 SGHTA and CDR2 FQGNSA come from the germline V gene.

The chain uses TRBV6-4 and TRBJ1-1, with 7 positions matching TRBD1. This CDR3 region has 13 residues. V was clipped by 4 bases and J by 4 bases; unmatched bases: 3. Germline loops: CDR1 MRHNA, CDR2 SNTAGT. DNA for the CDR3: TGTGCCAGCAGTGTCGACAGGGCCACTGAAGCTTTCTTT. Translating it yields CASSVDRATEAFF.

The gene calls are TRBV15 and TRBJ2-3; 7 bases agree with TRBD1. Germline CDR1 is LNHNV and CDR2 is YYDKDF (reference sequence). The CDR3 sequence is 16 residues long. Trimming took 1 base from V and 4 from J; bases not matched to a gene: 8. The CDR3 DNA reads TGTGCCACCAGCAGAGGCCCGACAGGGTTCGCAGATACGCAGTATTTT. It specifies CATSRGPTGFADTQYF.

Written as DNA, the CDR3 is TGTGCCAGCAGTGAACGGGGGGGGTTGGCATACGAGCAGTACTTC. Translated: CASSERGGLAYEQYF. The chain links TRBV2 to TRBJ2-7, with TRBD2 matching over 8 bases. This CDR3 region has 15 residues. Germline V gene sequence: CDR1 SNHLY, CDR2 FYNNEI. Trimming cost V 2 bases and J 4 bases; bases outside gene matches: 7.

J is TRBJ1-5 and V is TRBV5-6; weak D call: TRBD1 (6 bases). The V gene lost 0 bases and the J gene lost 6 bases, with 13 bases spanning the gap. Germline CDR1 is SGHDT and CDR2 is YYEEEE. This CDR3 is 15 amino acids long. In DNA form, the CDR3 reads TGTGCCAGCAGCTTGGGGCAGGGGCAGGTTCAGCCCCAGCATTTT. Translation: CASSLGQGQVQPQHF.

CDR3 DNA sequence: TGTGCCAGCACCACGCAGGGAAATGGCTACACCTTC. Amino acid sequence: CASTTQGNGYTF. The rearrangement uses TRBV3-1 (or the pseudogene TRBV3-2) and TRBJ1-2; D may be TRBD1 (5 bases). Trimming shortened V by 7 bases and J by 6 bases, and 12 bases separated the two germline ends. The germline V gene has CDR1 LGHDT and CDR2 YNNKEL (reference sequence). CDR3 length equals 12 residues.

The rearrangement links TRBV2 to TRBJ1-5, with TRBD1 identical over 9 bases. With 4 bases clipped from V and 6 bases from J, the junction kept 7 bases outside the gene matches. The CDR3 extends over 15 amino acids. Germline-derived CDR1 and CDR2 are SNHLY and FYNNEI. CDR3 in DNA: TGTGCCAGCAGTGTCAACAGGGGGCAGCGTCAGCCCCAGCATTTT. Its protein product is CASSVNRGQRQPQHF.

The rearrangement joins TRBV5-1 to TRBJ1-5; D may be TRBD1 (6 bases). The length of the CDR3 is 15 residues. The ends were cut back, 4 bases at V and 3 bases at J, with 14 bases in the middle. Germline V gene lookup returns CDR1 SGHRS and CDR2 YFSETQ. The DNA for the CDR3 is TGCGCCAGCAGCCTAACAGGGTACGACAATCAGCCCCAGCATTTT. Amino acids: CASSLTGYDNQPQHF.

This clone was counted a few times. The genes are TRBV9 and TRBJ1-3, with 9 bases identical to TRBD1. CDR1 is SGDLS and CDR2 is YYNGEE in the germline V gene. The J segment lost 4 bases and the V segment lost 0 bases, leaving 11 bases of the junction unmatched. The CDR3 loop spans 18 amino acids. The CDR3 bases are TGTGCCAGCAGCGTAGAGACCCCCGGACAGGGGCGAGGAAACACCATATATTTT. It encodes CASSVETPGQGRGNTIYF.

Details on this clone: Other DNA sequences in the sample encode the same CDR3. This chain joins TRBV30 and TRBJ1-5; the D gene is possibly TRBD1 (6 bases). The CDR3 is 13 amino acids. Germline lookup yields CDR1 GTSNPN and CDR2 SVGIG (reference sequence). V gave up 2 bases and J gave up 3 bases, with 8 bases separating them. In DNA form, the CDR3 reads TGTGCCTGGAGTAGGGACAACAATCAGCCCCAGCATTTT. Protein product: CAWSRDNNQPQHF.

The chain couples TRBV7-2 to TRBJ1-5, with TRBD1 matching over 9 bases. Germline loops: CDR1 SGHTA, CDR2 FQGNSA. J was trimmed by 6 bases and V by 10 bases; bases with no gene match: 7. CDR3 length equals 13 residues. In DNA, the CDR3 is TGTGCCACCCAGGGACAGGGCGGTCAGCCCCAGCATTTT. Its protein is CATQGQGGQPQHF. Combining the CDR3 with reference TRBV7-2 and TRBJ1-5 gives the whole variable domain GAGVSQSPSNKVTEKGKDVELRCDPISGHTALYWYRQSLGQGLEFLIYFQGNSAPDKSGLPSDRFSAERTGGSVSTLTIQRTQQEDSAVYLCATQGQGGQPQHFGDGTRLSIL.

CDR3 bases: TGCGCCAGCAGCTTGGACGGACGGGGAAATTCACCCCTCCACTTT. This encodes CASSLDGRGNSPLHF. V gene TRBV5-1 combines with J gene TRBJ1-6; D is undetermined. The CDR3 runs to 15 residues. The V end was cut by 0 bases, the J end by 7 bases, with 11 bases between. Per germline, CDR1 SGHRS and CDR2 YFSETQ.

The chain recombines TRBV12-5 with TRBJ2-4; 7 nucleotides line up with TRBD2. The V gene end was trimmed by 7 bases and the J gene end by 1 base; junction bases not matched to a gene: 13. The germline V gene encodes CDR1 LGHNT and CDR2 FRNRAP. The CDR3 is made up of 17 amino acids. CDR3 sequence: CASAPSWGGEAKNIQYF. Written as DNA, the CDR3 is TGTGCTAGTGCCCCTTCCTGGGGGGGGGAGGCCAAAAACATTCAGTACTTC.

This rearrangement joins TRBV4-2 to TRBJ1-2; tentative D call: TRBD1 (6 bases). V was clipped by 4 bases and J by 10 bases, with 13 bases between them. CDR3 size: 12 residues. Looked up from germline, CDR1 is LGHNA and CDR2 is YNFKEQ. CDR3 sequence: CASSPWEGDYTF. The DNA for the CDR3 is TGTGCCAGCAGCCCTTGGGAGGGGGACTACACCTTC.

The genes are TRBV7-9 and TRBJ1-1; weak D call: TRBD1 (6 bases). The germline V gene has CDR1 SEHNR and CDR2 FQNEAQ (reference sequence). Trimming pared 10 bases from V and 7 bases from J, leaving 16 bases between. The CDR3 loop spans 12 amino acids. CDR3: CATPGRGFEAFF. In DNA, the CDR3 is TGTGCCACCCCCGGGAGGGGGTTTGAAGCTTTCTTT.

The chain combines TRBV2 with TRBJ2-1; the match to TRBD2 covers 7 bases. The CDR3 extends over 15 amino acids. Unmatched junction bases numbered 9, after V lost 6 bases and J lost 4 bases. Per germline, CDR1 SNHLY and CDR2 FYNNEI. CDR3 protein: CASRPRLAQYNEQFF. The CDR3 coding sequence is TGTGCCAGCAGACCTAGACTAGCCCAATACAATGAGCAGTTCTTC.